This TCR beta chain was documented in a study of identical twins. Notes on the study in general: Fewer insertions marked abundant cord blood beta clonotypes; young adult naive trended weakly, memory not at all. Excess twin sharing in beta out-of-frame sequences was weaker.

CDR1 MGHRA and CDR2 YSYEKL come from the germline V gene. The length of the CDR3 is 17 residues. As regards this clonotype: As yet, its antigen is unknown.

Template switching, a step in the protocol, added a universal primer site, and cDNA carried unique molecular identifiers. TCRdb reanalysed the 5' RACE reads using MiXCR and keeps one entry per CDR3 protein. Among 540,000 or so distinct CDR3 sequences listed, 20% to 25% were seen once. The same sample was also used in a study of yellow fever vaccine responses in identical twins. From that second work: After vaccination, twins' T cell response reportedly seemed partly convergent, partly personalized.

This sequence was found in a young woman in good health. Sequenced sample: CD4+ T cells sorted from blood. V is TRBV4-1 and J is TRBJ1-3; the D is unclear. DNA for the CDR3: TGCGTTGATACCACTGAGGGTCCGGGCTACTCTGGAAACACCATATATTTT. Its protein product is CVDTTEGPGYSGNTIYF.